One and the same sample provided the 21 T cell receptor beta chains below, sequenced in a study of OX40 agonist ivuxolimab in advanced cancers. Data came from immunoSEQ multiplex PCR; TCRdb stores just in-frame clones and leaves some out. The sample lists some 50,000 clones; 70% to 90% were seen once. The material was CD4+ or CD8+ T cells sorted from blood, obtained in a trial of the OX40 agonist ivuxolimab. The receptors were sampled from an adult with an advanced solid tumor such as melanoma, head and neck, liver or kidney cancer.

The chain recombines TRBV2 with TRBJ1-5; D not resolved. V was pared by 8 bases and J by 2 bases, with 16 bases between. This CDR3 contains 15 residues. The V gene's germline CDR1 is SNHLY and CDR2 FYNNEI. The CDR3 loop is CASSTRAGGNQPQHF. The CDR3 nucleotides are TGTGCCAGCTCCACCCGAGCGGGAGGCAATCAGCCCCAGCATTTT. Full variable domain (rest looked up from reference TRBV2 and TRBJ1-5): EPEVTQTPSHQVTQMGQEVILRCVPISNHLYFYWYRQILGQKVEFLVSFYNNEISEKSEIFDDQFSVERPDGSNFTLKIRSTKLEDSAMYFCASSTRAGGNQPQHFGDGTRLSIL.

The rearrangement uses TRBV2 and TRBJ2-6; D not resolved. The CDR3 extends over 14 amino acids. V shed 6 bases and J shed 0 bases, with 6 bases lying between them. CDR1 and CDR2 (germline): SNHLY, FYNNEI. The CDR3 coding sequence is TGTGCCAGCAGGGAAAGCTCTGGGGCCAACGTCCTGACTTTC. It encodes CASRESSGANVLTF.

The chain uses TRBV2 and TRBJ2-1; D not certain. This CDR3 has 13 residues. V gave up 7 bases and J gave up 4 bases, with 11 bases separating them. CDR1 and CDR2 from the germline V gene are SNHLY and FYNNEI. In DNA, the CDR3 is TGTGCCAGCACCGTTCTTTTGTACAATGAGCAGTTCTTC. Protein sequence: CASTVLLYNEQFF.

J is TRBJ2-7 and V is TRBV4-1, with 10 bases that match TRBD2. J gave up 1 base and V 4 bases, and 7 bases lay outside the gene matches. The germline V gene encodes CDR1 MGHRA and CDR2 YSYEKL. The CDR3 totals 16 residues. CDR3 loop: CASSPASGGLSYEQYF. In DNA form, the CDR3 reads TGCGCCAGCAGCCCCGCTAGCGGGGGTTTATCCTACGAGCAGTACTTC.

The V gene is TRBV9, the J gene TRBJ1-2, with TRBD1 as a possible D gene (5 bases). The CDR3 is 13 amino acids. Trimming cost V 0 bases and J 2 bases, with 5 bases left between them. The germline V gene has CDR1 SGDLS and CDR2 YYNGEE. Here the CDR3 reads CASSVDRNYGYTF. CDR3 DNA: TGTGCCAGCAGCGTAGACAGGAACTATGGCTACACCTTC.

The chain couples TRBV5-8 to TRBJ2-3, with D perhaps TRBD2 (6 bases). This CDR3 spans 14 amino acids. Germline loops: CDR1 SGHTS, CDR2 YDEGEE. Trimming pared 5 bases from V and 2 bases from J, leaving 12 bases between. CDR3 sequence: CASRRDFNTDTQYF. The CDR3 DNA reads as TGTGCCAGCAGGCGGGACTTTAACACAGATACGCAGTATTTT.

This clone has a single count. The chain recombines TRBV7-2 with TRBJ2-7; D is undetermined. The CDR3 covers 13 residues. The V gene's germline CDR1 is SGHTA and CDR2 FQGNSA. V was cut by 2 bases and J by 6 bases, with 11 bases left in between. This CDR3 reads CASSLPRVGEQYF. The CDR3 DNA reads as TGTGCCAGCAGCTTACCCAGAGTTGGCGAGCAGTACTTC.

The CDR3 nucleotides are TGTGCCTGGAGGCCCCTGACAGGGCCCTACGAGCAGTACTTC. Translation gives CAWRPLTGPYEQYF. This chain joins TRBV30 and TRBJ2-5, with 7 bases lining up with TRBD1. The J call may be faulty, since TRBJ2-7 better matches the DNA end. CDR3 size: 14 residues. Germline assignment: CDR1 GTSNPN and CDR2 SVGIG (reference sequence).

The chain carries TRBV9 and TRBJ2-7; D may be TRBD2 (6 bases). This CDR3 region has 14 residues. Trimming cost V 1 base and J 1 base, with 9 bases left between them. Germline V CDR1 and CDR2: SGDLS, YYNGEE. CDR3 sequence reads: CASSVREWSYEQYF. In DNA form, the CDR3 reads TGTGCCAGCAGCGTACGGGAGTGGTCCTACGAGCAGTACTTC.

The chain recombines TRBV7-9 with TRBJ1-1; tentatively, D is TRBD1 (5 bases). The CDR3 length is 15 residues. Germline CDR1 and CDR2: SEHNR and FQNEAQ (reference sequence). V lost 1 base, J lost 0 bases, and 9 bases lay in between. The CDR3 spells CASSLEPGVNTEAFF. The CDR3 nucleotides read TGTGCCAGCAGCTTAGAGCCGGGGGTGAACACTGAAGCTTTCTTT.

V gene TRBV4-1 combines with J gene TRBJ2-3; D perhaps matches TRBD2 (5 bases). The germline gives CDR1 MGHRA, CDR2 YSYEKL. V was shortened by 3 bases and J by 4 bases, with 17 bases between the two germline ends. This CDR3 has 16 residues. In DNA form, the CDR3 reads TGCGCCAGCAGCCACCCTCCCGGAGGTCGCCCAGATACGCAGTATTTT. It codes for CASSHPPGGRPDTQYF.

This rearrangement joins TRBV6-1 to TRBJ1-3; possible D gene TRBD1, 5 bases. In germline, CDR1 is MNHNS, CDR2 SASEGT. V shed 0 bases and J shed 0 bases, with 9 bases lying between them. CDR3 length: 16 residues. Written as DNA, the CDR3 is TGTGCCAGCAGTGAAGCATGGGGGAGCTCTGGAAACACCATATATTTT. Translation gives CASSEAWGSSGNTIYF.

The J gene is TRBJ2-3, the V gene TRBV15; 10 bases fit TRBD1. The ends lost 4 bases at V and 4 bases at J; junction bases unmatched: 14. Germline lookup yields CDR1 LNHNV and CDR2 YYDKDF (reference sequence). The CDR3 length is 18 residues. CDR3 amino acids: CATSNKVRRDRGSDTQYF. The CDR3 coding sequence is TGTGCCACCAGCAACAAAGTCCGACGGGACAGGGGATCAGATACGCAGTATTTT.

The chain couples TRBV5-1 to TRBJ2-1, with D perhaps TRBD2 (6 bases). Germline V lookup: CDR1 SGHRS, CDR2 YFSETQ. The length of the CDR3 is 16 residues. The V end lost 4 bases, the J end lost 0 bases, and 14 bases lay between the germline ends. The CDR3 coding sequence is TGCGCCAGCAGCGGGGGGAGCGGAAGCTCCTACAATGAGCAGTTCTTC. It translates to CASSGGSGSSYNEQFF.

This chain joins TRBV5-6 and TRBJ2-6; 11 bases align to TRBD2. The CDR3 length is 19 residues. From germline, CDR1 is SGHDT and CDR2 YYEEEE. J lost 0 bases, V lost 4 bases, and 9 bases had no gene match. The CDR3 reads CASSSRRLAGTSGANVLTF. CDR3 DNA sequence: TGTGCCAGCAGCAGCAGACGACTAGCGGGAACCTCTGGGGCCAACGTCCTGACTTTC.

The rearrangement uses TRBV6-5 and TRBJ2-7; D could derive from TRBD1 or TRBD2 (5 bases each). This CDR3 region has 15 residues. Germline V gene sequence: CDR1 MNHEY, CDR2 SVGAGI. V was cut by 6 bases and J by 2 bases, with 17 bases left in between. The CDR3 DNA follows: TGTGCCAGCAGCCCCGGGACCGGAGCTACCTACGAGCAGTACTTC. Its protein is CASSPGTGATYEQYF.

Here the CDR3 DNA reads TGTGCCAGCAACTCTGGGGCCAACGTCCTGACTTTC. This gives the protein CASNSGANVLTF. The V and J genes are TRBV19 and TRBJ2-6, with D unclear. Trimming cost V 9 bases and J 0 bases, with 3 bases left between them. The CDR3 length is 12 residues. Germline V gene lookup returns CDR1 LNHDA and CDR2 SQIVND (reference sequence).

V gene TRBV7-9 combines with J gene TRBJ2-5; TRBD2 matches 12 bases. The CDR3 loop spans 17 amino acids. V was clipped by 4 bases and J by 3 bases; unmatched bases: 9. Germline CDR1 SEHNR, CDR2 FQNEAQ (reference sequence). The CDR3 is CASSSTSGSSQEETQYF. DNA for the CDR3: TGTGCCAGCAGCTCGACTAGCGGGAGTAGTCAGGAAGAGACCCAGTACTTC.

The chain carries TRBV28 and TRBJ2-5, with 7 bases identical to TRBD2. The germline V gene encodes CDR1 MDHEN and CDR2 SYDVKM. V dropped 6 bases and J dropped 2; count of bases not matched to a gene: 3. This CDR3 has 13 amino acids. CDR3 nucleotides: TGTGCCAGCAGGCAAGCGGGACAAGAGACCCAGTACTTC. It translates to CASRQAGQETQYF.

The V and J genes are TRBV23-1 and TRBJ2-7, with a weak D call TRBD2 (6 bases). TRBV23-1 is assigned to the ORF class and has an uncertain function. This CDR3 spans 15 amino acids. The V end was cut by 0 bases, the J end by 4 bases, with 13 bases between. CDR3 in DNA: TGCGCCAGCAGTCAATCGGAGGGAGGATCTTACGAGCAGTACTTC. It translates to CASSQSEGGSYEQYF.

J is TRBJ2-1 and V is TRBV10-2; D might be TRBD2 (6 bases). V was pared by 6 bases and J by 3 bases, with 15 bases between. Germline CDR1 reads WSHSY; CDR2 reads SAAADI. The CDR3 is 15 residues long. The CDR3 spells CASSDLAWVYNEQFF. Written as DNA, the CDR3 is TGCGCCAGCAGCGACCTAGCGTGGGTCTACAATGAGCAGTTCTTC.